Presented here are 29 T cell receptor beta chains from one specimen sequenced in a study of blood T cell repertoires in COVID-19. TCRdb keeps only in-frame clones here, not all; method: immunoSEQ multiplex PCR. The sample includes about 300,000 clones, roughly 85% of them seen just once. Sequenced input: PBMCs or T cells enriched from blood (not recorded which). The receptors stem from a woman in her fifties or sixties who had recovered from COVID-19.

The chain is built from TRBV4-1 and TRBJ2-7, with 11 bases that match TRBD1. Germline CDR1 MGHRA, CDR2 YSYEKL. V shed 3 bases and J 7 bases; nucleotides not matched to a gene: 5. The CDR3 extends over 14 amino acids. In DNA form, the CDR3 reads TGCGCCAGCAGCCATGGACAGGGGGCCTGGGAGCAGTACTTC. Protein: CASSHGQGAWEQYF.

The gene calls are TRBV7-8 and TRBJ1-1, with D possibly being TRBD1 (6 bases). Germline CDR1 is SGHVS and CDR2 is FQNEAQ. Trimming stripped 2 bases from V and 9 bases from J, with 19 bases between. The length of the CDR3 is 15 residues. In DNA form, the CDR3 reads TGTGCCAGCAGCTTATTAGGTAGCCGGGACACCAAAGCTTTCTTT. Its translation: CASSLLGSRDTKAFF.

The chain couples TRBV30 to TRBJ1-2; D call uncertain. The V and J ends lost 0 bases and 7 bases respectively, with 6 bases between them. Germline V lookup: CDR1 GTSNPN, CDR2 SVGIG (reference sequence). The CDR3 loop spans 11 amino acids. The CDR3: CAWSVRLGYTF. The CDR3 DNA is TGTGCCTGGAGTGTGAGGCTTGGCTACACCTTC. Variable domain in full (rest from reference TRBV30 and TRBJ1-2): SQTIHQWPATLVQPVGSPLSLECTVEGTSNPNLYWYRQAAGRGLQLLFYSVGIGQISSEVPQNLSASRPQDRQFILSSKKLLLSDSGFYLCAWSVRLGYTFGSGTRLTVV.

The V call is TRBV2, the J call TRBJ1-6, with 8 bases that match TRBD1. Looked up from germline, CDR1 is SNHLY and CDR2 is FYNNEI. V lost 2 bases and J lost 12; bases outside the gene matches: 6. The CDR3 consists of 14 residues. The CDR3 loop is CASSEYRGGRPLHF. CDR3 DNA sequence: TGTGCCAGCAGTGAATACAGGGGGGGAAGACCCCTCCACTTT.

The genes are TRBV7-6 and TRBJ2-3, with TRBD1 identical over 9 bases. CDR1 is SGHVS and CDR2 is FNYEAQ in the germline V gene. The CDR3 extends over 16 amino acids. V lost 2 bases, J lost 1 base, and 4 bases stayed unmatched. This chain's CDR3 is CASSLQGTGRTDTQYF. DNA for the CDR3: TGTGCCAGCAGCTTACAAGGGACAGGGCGCACAGATACGCAGTATTTT.

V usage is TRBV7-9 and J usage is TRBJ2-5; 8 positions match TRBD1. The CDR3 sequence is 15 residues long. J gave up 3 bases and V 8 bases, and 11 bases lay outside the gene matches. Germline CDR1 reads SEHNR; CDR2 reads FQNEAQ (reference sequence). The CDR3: CASRADRGRKETQYF. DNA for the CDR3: TGTGCCAGCCGAGCCGACAGGGGCAGAAAAGAGACCCAGTACTTC.

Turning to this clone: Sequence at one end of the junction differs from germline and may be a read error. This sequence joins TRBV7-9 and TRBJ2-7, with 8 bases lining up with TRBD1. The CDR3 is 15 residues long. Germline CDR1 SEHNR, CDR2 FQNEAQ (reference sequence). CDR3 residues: CATSSIGQGFYEQYF. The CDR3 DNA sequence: TGTGCCACCAGCTCAATCGGACAGGGTTTCTACGAGCAGTACTTC. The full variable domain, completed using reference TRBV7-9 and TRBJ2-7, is DTGVSQNPRHKITKRGQNVTFRCDPISEHNRLYWYRQTLGQGPEFLTYFQNEAQLEKSRLLSDRFSAERPKGSFSTLEIQRTEQGDSAMYLCATSSIGQGFYEQYFGPGTRLTVT.

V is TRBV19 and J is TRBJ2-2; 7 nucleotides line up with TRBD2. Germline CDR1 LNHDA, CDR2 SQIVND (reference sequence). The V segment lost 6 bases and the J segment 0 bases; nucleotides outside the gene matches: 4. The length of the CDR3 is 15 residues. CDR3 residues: CASSVGGANTGELFF. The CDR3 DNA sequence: TGTGCCAGTAGCGTGGGGGGGGCGAACACCGGGGAGCTGTTTTTT. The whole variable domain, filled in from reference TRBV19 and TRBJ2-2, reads DGGITQSPKYLFRKEGQNVTLSCEQNLNHDAMYWYRQDPGQGLRLIYYSQIVNDFQKGDIAEGYSVSREKKESFPLTVTSAQKNPTAFYLCASSVGGANTGELFFGEGSRLTVL.

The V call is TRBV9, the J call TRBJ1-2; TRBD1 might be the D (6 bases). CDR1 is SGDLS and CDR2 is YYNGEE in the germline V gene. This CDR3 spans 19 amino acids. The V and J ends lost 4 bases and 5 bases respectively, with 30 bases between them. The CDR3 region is CASSRFRGNIGRADYGYTF. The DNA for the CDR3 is TGTGCCAGCAGCCGCTTCAGGGGCAACATCGGAAGGGCAGATTATGGCTACACCTTC.

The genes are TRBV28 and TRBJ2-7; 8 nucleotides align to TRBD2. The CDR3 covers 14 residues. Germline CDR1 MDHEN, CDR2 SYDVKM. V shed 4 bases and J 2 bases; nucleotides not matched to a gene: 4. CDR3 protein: CASSSAGGAYEQYF. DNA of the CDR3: TGTGCCAGCAGTTCGGCCGGGGGGGCCTACGAGCAGTACTTC.

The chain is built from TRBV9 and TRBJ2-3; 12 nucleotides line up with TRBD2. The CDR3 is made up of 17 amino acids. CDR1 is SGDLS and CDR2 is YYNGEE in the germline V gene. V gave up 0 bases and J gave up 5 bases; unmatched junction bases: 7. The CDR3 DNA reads TGTGCCAGCAGCGTAGCCGGCCTAGCGGGAGGGCGAGATACGCAGTATTTT. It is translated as CASSVAGLAGGRDTQYF.

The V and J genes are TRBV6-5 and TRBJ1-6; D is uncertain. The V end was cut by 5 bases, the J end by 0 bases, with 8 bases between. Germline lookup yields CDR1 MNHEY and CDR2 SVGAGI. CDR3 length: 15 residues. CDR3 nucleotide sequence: TGTGCCAGCAGTAGACTGAGCTCCTATAATTCACCCCTCCACTTT. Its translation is CASSRLSSYNSPLHF.

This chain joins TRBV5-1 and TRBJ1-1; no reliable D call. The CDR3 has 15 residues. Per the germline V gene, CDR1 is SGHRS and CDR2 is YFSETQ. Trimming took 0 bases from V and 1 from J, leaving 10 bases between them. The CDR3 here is CASSLAAGSNTEAFF. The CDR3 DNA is TGCGCCAGCAGCTTGGCGGCGGGCTCGAACACTGAAGCTTTCTTT.

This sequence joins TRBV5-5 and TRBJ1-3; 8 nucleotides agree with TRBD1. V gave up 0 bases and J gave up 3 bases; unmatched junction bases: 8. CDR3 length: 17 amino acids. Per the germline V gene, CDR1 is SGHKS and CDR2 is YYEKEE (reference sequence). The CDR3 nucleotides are TGTGCCAGCAGCTTGGTCAGGGGGCGTCTTGATGGAAACACCATATATTTT. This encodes CASSLVRGRLDGNTIYF.

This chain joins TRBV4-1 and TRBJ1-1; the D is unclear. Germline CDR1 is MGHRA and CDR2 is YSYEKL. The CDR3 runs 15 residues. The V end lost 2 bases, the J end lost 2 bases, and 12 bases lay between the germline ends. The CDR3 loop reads CASSQPLGSNTEAFF. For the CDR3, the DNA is TGCGCCAGCAGCCAACCCCTCGGGAGTAACACTGAAGCTTTCTTT.

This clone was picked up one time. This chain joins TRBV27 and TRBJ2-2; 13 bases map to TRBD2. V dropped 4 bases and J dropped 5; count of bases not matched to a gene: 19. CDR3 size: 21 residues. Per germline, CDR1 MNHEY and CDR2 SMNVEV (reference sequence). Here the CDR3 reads CASSSTSTGRLAGGRTGELFF. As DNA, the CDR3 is TGTGCCAGCAGTTCTACCTCGACAGGGAGACTAGCGGGAGGTCGAACCGGGGAGCTGTTTTTT.

CDR3: CASRCRDRGVRGYTF. CDR3 coding DNA: TGTGCCAGCAGGTGCCGAGACAGGGGAGTGAGGGGCTACACCTTC. V is TRBV25-1 and J is TRBJ1-2; 8 nucleotides agree with TRBD1. This CDR3 spans 15 amino acids. Germline V gene lookup returns CDR1 MGHDK and CDR2 SYGVNS. J lost 8 bases, V lost 6 bases, and 14 bases had no gene match.

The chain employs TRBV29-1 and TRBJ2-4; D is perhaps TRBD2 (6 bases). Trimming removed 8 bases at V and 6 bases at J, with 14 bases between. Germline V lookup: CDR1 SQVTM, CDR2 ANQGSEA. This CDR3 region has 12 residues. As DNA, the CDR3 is TGCAGCACATTGGTCGGGAGAAACATTCAGTACTTC. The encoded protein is CSTLVGRNIQYF.

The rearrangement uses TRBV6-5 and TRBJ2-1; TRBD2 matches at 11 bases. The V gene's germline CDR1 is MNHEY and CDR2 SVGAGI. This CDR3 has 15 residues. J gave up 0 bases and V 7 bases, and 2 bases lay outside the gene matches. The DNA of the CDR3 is TGTGCCAGCACACTAGCGGGGGACTCCTACAATGAGCAGTTCTTC. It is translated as CASTLAGDSYNEQFF.

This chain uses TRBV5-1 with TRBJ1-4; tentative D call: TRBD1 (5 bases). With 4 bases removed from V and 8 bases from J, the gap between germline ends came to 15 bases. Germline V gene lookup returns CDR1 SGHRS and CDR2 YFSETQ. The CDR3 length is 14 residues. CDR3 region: CASSQRGSGEKLFF. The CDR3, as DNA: TGCGCCAGCAGCCAACGGGGGTCGGGGGAAAAACTGTTTTTT.

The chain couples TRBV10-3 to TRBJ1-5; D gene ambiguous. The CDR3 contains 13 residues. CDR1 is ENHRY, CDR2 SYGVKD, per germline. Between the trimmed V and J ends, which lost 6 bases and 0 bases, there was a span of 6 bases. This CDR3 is CAIRGYSNQPQHF. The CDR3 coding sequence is TGTGCCATCAGGGGCTATAGCAATCAGCCCCAGCATTTT.

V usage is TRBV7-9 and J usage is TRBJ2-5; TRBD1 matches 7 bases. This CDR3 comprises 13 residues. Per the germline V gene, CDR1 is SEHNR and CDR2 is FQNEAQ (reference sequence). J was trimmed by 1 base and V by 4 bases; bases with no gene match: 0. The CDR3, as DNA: TGTGCCAGCAGCTGGACAGGCCAAGAGACCCAGTACTTC. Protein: CASSWTGQETQYF.

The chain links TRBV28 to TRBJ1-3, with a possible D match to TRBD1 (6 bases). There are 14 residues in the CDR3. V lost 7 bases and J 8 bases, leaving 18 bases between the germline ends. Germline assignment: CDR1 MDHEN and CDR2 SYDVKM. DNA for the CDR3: TGTGCCAGCATCGAGCGGGGGCGGTGGGACACCATATATTTT. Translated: CASIERGRWDTIYF.

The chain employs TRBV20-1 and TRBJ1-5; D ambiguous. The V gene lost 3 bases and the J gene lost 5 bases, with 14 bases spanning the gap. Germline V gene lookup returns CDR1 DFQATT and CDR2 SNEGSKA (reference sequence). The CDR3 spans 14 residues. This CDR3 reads CSASRSSVYQPQHF. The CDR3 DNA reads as TGCAGTGCTAGTAGATCCTCGGTCTATCAGCCCCAGCATTTT.

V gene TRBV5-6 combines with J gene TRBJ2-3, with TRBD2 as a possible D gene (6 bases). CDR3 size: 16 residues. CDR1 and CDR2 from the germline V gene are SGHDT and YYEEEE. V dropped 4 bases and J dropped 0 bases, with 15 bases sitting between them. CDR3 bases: TGTGCCAGCAGCCCGGGGACTCGACCTAGCACAGATACGCAGTATTTT. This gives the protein CASSPGTRPSTDTQYF.

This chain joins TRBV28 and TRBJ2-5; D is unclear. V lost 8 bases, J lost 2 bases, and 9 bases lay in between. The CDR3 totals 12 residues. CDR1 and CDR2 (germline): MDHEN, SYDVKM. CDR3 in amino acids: CASGRGQETQYF. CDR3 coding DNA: TGTGCCAGCGGCAGAGGACAAGAGACCCAGTACTTC. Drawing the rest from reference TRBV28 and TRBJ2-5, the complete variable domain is DVKVTQSSRYLVKRTGEKVFLECVQDMDHENMFWYRQDPGLGLRLIYFSYDVKMKEKGDIPEGYSVSREKKERFSLILESASTNQTSMYLCASGRGQETQYFGPGTRLLVL.

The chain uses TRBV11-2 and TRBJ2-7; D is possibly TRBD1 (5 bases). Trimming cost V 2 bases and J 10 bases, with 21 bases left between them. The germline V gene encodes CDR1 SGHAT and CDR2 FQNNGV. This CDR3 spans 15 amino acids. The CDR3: CASSLTHARGERQYF. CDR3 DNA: TGTGCCAGCAGCTTAACTCACGCTAGGGGTGAACGACAGTACTTC.

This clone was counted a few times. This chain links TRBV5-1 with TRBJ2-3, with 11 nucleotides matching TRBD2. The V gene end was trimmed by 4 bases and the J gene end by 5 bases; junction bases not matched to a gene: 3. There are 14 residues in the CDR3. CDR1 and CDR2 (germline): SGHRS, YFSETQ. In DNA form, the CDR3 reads TGCGCCAGCAGCCAAGGGACTAGCGGAGATACGCAGTATTTT. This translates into CASSQGTSGDTQYF.

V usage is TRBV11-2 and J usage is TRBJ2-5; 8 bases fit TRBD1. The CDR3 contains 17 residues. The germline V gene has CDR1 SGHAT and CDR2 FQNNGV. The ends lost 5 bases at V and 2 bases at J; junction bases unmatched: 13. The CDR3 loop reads CASSPGTGESFQETQYF. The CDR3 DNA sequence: TGTGCCAGCAGCCCCGGGACAGGAGAATCATTTCAAGAGACCCAGTACTTC.